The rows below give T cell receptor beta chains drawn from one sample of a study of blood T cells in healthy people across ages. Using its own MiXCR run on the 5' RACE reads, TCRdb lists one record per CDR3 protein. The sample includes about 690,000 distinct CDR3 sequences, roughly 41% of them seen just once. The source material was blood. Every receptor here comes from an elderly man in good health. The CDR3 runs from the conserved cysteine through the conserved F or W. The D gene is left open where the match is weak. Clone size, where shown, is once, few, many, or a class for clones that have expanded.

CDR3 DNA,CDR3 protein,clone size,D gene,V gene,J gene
TGCAGTGCTAGAGATCTAGCGGCTAACAATGAGCAGTTCTTC,CSARDLAANNEQFF,.,TRBD2,TRBV20-1,TRBJ2-1
TGTGCCAGCAGCTTAGCCCGCCAGGCGAACACTGAAGCTTTCTTT,CASSLARQANTEAFF,few,.,TRBV7-2,TRBJ1-1
TGCAGCGTTCTCAAACGGGATTTTAGGAATGAGCAGTTCTTC,CSVLKRDFRNEQFF,few,.,TRBV29-1,TRBJ2-1
TGTGCCAGCAGCGAATCTTTAGGTCGACACAATGAGCAGTTCTTC,CASSESLGRHNEQFF,.,.,TRBV9,TRBJ2-1
TGTGCCAGCAGCTGGGGACAGGGGGCCGAGTCCAAAAACATTCAGTACTTC,CASSWGQGAESKNIQYF,.,TRBD1,TRBV11-2,TRBJ2-4
TGTGCCACCAGCAGAACACAGCAGAACACCGGGGAGCTGTTTTTT,CATSRTQQNTGELFF,few,.,TRBV15,TRBJ2-2
TGCGCCAGCAGCCCCCAGGACAGGGAGGAGTACGAGCAGTACTTC,CASSPQDREEYEQYF,few,TRBD1,TRBV4-3,TRBJ2-7
TGTGCCAGCACCCTCAGGGCCTCAGGGGGCAATGAGCAGTACTTC,CASTLRASGGNEQYF,many,TRBD1,TRBV27,TRBJ2-5
TGTGCCAGCAGTTACGCCGGGACAGGCCGTTCCTACGAGCAGTACTTC,CASSYAGTGRSYEQYF,many,TRBD1,TRBV6-2/TRBV6-3,TRBJ2-7
TGTGCCAGCAGGGGCAGGGGGCTTCCCCAACAAGAGACCCAGTACTTC,CASRGRGLPQQETQYF,.,TRBD1,TRBV6-6,TRBJ2-5
TGCAGCGTCTTGAACGGACAGCCCAATCAGCCCCAGCATTTT,CSVLNGQPNQPQHF,.,.,TRBV29-1,TRBJ1-5
TGTGCCAGCAGCCAAATACCGGGACGGGCCTACGAGCAGTACTTC,CASSQIPGRAYEQYF,.,.,TRBV3-1,TRBJ2-7
TGTGCCACCGCCGCGGGGCTACCCACCGGGGAGCTGTTTTTT,CATAAGLPTGELFF,.,.,TRBV2,TRBJ2-2
TGCGCCAGCAGGGGACTAGCGGGAGATACTTCCTACGAGCAGTACTTC,CASRGLAGDTSYEQYF,few,TRBD2,TRBV10-2,TRBJ2-7
TGTGCCAGCAGACACTACCGGGACAGAGATTACGAGCAGTACTTC,CASRHYRDRDYEQYF,.,TRBD1,TRBV6-2/TRBV6-3,TRBJ2-7
TGTGCCAGCAGCACGACAGGGGCGTCGTCCTACGAGCAGTACTTC,CASSTTGASSYEQYF,.,TRBD1,TRBV6-2/TRBV6-3,TRBJ2-7
TGTGCCAGCAACCAGAGGACTAGCGGGGGAGAGACCCAGTACTTC,CASNQRTSGGETQYF,.,TRBD2,TRBV3-1,TRBJ2-5
TGCGCCAGCAGCTTGGATGGGGTCAGGCGTGCGACTGAAGCTTTCTTT,CASSLDGVRRATEAFF,.,.,TRBV5-1,TRBJ1-1
TGCAGCGTTGTCCCACTAGTCCGGTCCAATGAGCAGTACTTC,CSVVPLVRSNEQYF,few,.,TRBV29-1,TRBJ2-5
TGTGCCAGCAGTTCTCCGACAGCCCCTAGTCCCGCGCGTGAAGCTTTCTTT,CASSSPTAPSPAREAFF,.,.,TRBV28,TRBJ1-1
TGTGCCAGCAGCGCCCGCGGGGGGCGGGACACAGATACGCAGTATTTT,CASSARGGRDTDTQYF,few,TRBD2,TRBV11-3,TRBJ2-3
TGTGCCAGCAGCCCGGGACTACCGAACAATGAGCAGTTCTTC,CASSPGLPNNEQFF,.,TRBD2,TRBV6-2/TRBV6-3,TRBJ2-1
TGTGCCAGCAGCCCTACCGGGACAGACAATGAAAAACTGTTTTTT,CASSPTGTDNEKLFF,few,TRBD1,TRBV7-9,TRBJ1-4
TGCAGCGTTGACGCCTTACTCCCTCAGTCCTACAATGAGCAGTTCTTC,CSVDALLPQSYNEQFF,.,.,TRBV29-1,TRBJ2-1
TGCGCCAGCAGCTCACACGGGACAGGGGCCGGGGAGCTGTTTTTT,CASSSHGTGAGELFF,.,TRBD1,TRBV6-2/TRBV6-3,TRBJ2-2